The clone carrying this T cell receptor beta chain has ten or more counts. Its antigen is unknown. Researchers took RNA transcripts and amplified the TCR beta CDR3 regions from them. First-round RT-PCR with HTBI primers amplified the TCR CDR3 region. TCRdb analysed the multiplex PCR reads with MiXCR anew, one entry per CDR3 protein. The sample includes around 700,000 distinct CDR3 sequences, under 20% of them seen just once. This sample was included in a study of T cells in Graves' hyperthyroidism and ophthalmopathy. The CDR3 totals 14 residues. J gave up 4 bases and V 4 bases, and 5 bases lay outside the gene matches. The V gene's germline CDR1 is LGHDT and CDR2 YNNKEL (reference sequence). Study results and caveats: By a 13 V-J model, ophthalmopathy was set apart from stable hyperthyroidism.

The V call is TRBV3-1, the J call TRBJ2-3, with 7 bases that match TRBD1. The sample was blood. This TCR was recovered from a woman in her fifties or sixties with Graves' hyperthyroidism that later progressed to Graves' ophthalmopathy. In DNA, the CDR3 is TGTGCCAGCAGCCTAGACAGGGAAGCAGATACGCAGTATTTT. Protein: CASSLDREADTQYF.